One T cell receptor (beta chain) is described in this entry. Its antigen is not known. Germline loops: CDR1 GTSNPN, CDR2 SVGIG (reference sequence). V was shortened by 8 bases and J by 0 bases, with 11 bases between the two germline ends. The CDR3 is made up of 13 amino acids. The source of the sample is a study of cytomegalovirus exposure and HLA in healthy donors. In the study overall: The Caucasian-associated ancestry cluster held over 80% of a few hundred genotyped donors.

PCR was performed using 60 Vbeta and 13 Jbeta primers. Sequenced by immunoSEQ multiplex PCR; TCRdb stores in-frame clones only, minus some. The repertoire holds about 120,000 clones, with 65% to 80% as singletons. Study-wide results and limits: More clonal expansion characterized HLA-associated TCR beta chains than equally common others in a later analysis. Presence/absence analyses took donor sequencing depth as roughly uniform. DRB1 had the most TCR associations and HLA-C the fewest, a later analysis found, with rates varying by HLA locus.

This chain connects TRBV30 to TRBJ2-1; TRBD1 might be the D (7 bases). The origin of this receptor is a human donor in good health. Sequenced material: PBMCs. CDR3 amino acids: CARRDSSYNEQFF. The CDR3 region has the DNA TGTGCCCGGCGGGACAGCTCCTACAATGAGCAGTTCTTC.